The clone carrying this T cell receptor (beta chain) came up many times. Its cognate antigen is unknown. Germline CDR1 reads MDHEN; CDR2 reads SYDVKM. V lost 0 bases to trimming and J lost 2 bases, with 17 bases between them. The CDR3 totals 17 residues. This record comes from a study of T cells in Graves' hyperthyroidism and ophthalmopathy. The study, taken as a whole, reports: Peripheral blood also featured most of the thyroid clonotypes expanded above 0.001. In validation, the model predicted ophthalmopathy. These predictions came a median approximately 5.9 months before onset.

TCR beta CDR3 region amplification was performed from RNA transcripts. A set of HTBI primers served as the primers for a first-round RT-PCR of the TCR CDR3. TCRdb re-derived calls from the multiplex PCR reads in MiXCR, one entry per CDR3 protein. There are 240,000 or so distinct CDR3 sequences in the sample; around 15% occur only once, and around 30% lies in the top ten. The V and J genes are TRBV28 and TRBJ2-7, with TRBD2 as a possible D gene (7 bases). The sequencing input was blood. The source is a woman younger than 35 with Graves' ophthalmopathy. The chain's CDR3 is CASSLWPEGGRTYEQYF. In DNA form, the CDR3 reads TGTGCCAGCAGTTTATGGCCTGAGGGGGGGAGGACCTACGAGCAGTACTTC.